A single sample gave rise to the 16 T cell receptor beta chains below, sequenced in a study of identical twins. TCRdb re-called the 5' RACE reads with MiXCR, one entry per CDR3 protein. The sample gives about 810,000 distinct CDR3 sequences, roughly an eighth of which show up once; around 1.6% is in the top ten. The data also belong to a second study, concerning yellow fever vaccine responses in identical twins.

The specimen sequenced was PBMCs. The origin of the receptors is a woman younger than 35 in good health.

This clonotype was observed a few times. V usage is TRBV7-9 and J usage is TRBJ1-1; no firm D call. The germline V gene has CDR1 SEHNR and CDR2 FQNEAQ (reference sequence). V lost 9 bases to trimming and J lost 0 bases, with 14 bases between them. The CDR3 has 14 residues. The CDR3 region is CASLSGAMNTEAFF. The CDR3 nucleotides are TGTGCCAGTCTCTCAGGAGCTATGAACACTGAAGCTTTCTTT.

The CDR3 DNA follows: TGTGCCAGCAGTTATGACAGGGCAACCGGGGAGCTGTTTTTT. This gives the protein CASSYDRATGELFF. This chain connects TRBV27 to TRBJ2-2; 7 nucleotides line up with TRBD1. J gave up 5 bases and V 4 bases, and 4 bases lay outside the gene matches. This CDR3 region has 14 residues. Looked up from germline, CDR1 is MNHEY and CDR2 is SMNVEV (reference sequence).

This clonotype was counted at least ten times. The chain has TRBV12-3 or TRBV12-4 and TRBJ1-2; perhaps TRBD1 as D (6 bases). V dropped 1 base and J dropped 5 bases, with 14 bases sitting between them. The CDR3 length is 15 residues. This CDR3 is CASSLGPAQGYGYTF. CDR3 in DNA: TGTGCCAGCAGTTTAGGTCCGGCGCAGGGGTATGGCTACACCTTC.

The chain links TRBV18 to TRBJ2-7; D remains ambiguous. The CDR3 runs to 13 residues. V was shortened by 0 bases and J by 6 bases, with 9 bases between the two germline ends. CDR1 is KGHSH and CDR2 is LQKENI in the germline V gene. The CDR3 DNA reads as TGTGCCAGCTCACCACCAGTTGTAGGCGAGCAGTACTTC. It translates to CASSPPVVGEQYF.

The chain employs TRBV12-3 or TRBV12-4 and TRBJ2-2; no definite D call. With 3 bases removed from V and 7 bases from J, the gap between germline ends came to 9 bases. The CDR3 extends over 13 amino acids. In nucleotides, the CDR3 is TGTGCCAGCAGTTTGAGCACGCTCGGGGAGCTGTTTTTT. This gives the protein CASSLSTLGELFF.

There are a few counts of this clonotype. The chain has TRBV14 and TRBJ2-1, with a tentative D call TRBD2 (5 bases). V gave up 6 bases and J gave up 2 bases, with 17 bases separating them. Germline V gene data show CDR1 as SGHDN and CDR2 as FVKESK. CDR3 size: 16 residues. The DNA of the CDR3 is TGTGCCAGCAGTCGAGGCTTTCTAGCTGCCTACAATGAGCAGTTCTTC. This encodes CASSRGFLAAYNEQFF.

This clonotype was seen ten or more times. The chain couples TRBV12-3 or TRBV12-4 to TRBJ1-3; TRBD1 matches at 7 bases. This CDR3 is 14 amino acids long. V lost 3 bases and J lost 4; bases outside the gene matches: 3. CDR3 protein: CASSFSGQGNTIYF. Here the CDR3 DNA reads TGTGCCAGCAGTTTTTCGGGACAGGGAAACACCATATATTTT.

The genes are TRBV7-9 and TRBJ1-6; D not resolved. Germline V gene data show CDR1 as SEHNR and CDR2 as FQNEAQ (reference sequence). The CDR3 is made up of 16 amino acids. Trimming removed 5 bases at V and 0 bases at J, with 11 bases between. DNA of the CDR3: TGTGCCAGCAGCAGTACCGAAACCTCCTATAATTCACCCCTCCACTTT. It yields the protein CASSSTETSYNSPLHF.

This clonotype was observed a handful of times. This chain connects TRBV29-1 to TRBJ1-5; 12 bases are shared with TRBD1. Germline-derived CDR1 and CDR2 are SQVTM and ANQGSEA. V dropped 6 bases and J dropped 1; count of bases not matched to a gene: 7. The CDR3 covers 16 residues. The CDR3 here is CSVAGTGGRSNQPQHF. The CDR3 region has the DNA TGCAGCGTGGCCGGGACAGGGGGCCGGAGCAATCAGCCCCAGCATTTT.

This clonotype was detected many times. J is TRBJ1-1 and V is TRBV29-1; D is uncertain. Per the germline V gene, CDR1 is SQVTM and CDR2 is ANQGSEA. V dropped 3 bases and J dropped 1 base, with 12 bases sitting between them. CDR3 length: 14 amino acids. The CDR3 coding sequence is TGCAGCGTTGACGGGGTGAGGGAGAACACTGAAGCTTTCTTT. It translates to CSVDGVRENTEAFF.

This chain connects TRBV11-2 to TRBJ1-1; D is unclear. The germline V gene encodes CDR1 SGHAT and CDR2 FQNNGV. Trimming cost V 0 bases and J 6 bases, with 14 bases left between them. There are 15 residues in the CDR3. The CDR3 nucleotides read TGTGCCAGCAGCTTAGATCAGGTATCATTAGCTGAAGCTTTCTTT. It codes for CASSLDQVSLAEAFF.

This clonotype was observed a handful of times. This chain links TRBV12-3 or TRBV12-4 with TRBJ2-7, with 10 bases that match TRBD1. CDR3 length: 15 residues. J gave up 5 bases and V 4 bases, and 8 bases lay outside the gene matches. CDR3 nucleotide sequence: TGTGCCAGCAGTTCTAAGGGAGGGACAGGGGACGAGCAGTACTTC. It encodes CASSSKGGTGDEQYF.

The CDR3 spells CASRKQGRTEAFF. The DNA of the CDR3 is TGTGCCAGCAGGAAACAGGGGCGTACTGAAGCTTTCTTT. This chain connects TRBV6-1 to TRBJ1-1, with 7 positions matching TRBD1. Germline trimming cut 6 bases from V and 5 bases from J; bases unmatched to any gene: 6. The CDR3 sequence is 13 residues long. Per germline, CDR1 MNHNS and CDR2 SASEGT.

The rearrangement links TRBV10-3 to TRBJ2-5; tentative D call: TRBD2 (5 bases). With 2 bases removed from V and 1 base from J, the gap between germline ends came to 8 bases. The CDR3 runs to 14 residues. CDR1 ENHRY and CDR2 SYGVKD come from the germline V gene. CDR3 protein: CAISEAGIQETQYF. The DNA for the CDR3 is TGTGCCATCAGTGAGGCCGGGATCCAAGAGACCCAGTACTTC.

This clonotype has ten or more counts. The rearrangement uses TRBV12-3 or TRBV12-4 and TRBJ1-2; D perhaps matches TRBD1 (6 bases). The V and J ends lost 3 bases and 5 bases respectively, with 10 bases between them. The CDR3 sequence is 13 residues long. In nucleotides, the CDR3 is TGTGCCAGCAGTTTGGGGGGGGCTTATGGCTACACCTTC. Encoded protein: CASSLGGAYGYTF.

The chain recombines TRBV20-1 with TRBJ2-1; possible D gene TRBD2, 6 bases. Germline-derived CDR1 and CDR2 are DFQATT and SNEGSKA (reference sequence). The CDR3 is made up of 14 amino acids. The V and J ends lost 6 bases and 0 bases respectively, with 12 bases between them. The chain's CDR3 is CSARERGSYNEQFF. The CDR3 DNA reads TGCAGTGCCCGGGAGCGTGGCTCCTACAATGAGCAGTTCTTC.